This TCR beta chain originates from a study of technical replicates of blood from a few donors. Some clones are missing from TCRdb's copy, which holds only in-frame ones; the method was immunoSEQ multiplex PCR. Of tens of thousands of clones listed, 95% to 97% are singletons. Germline CDR1 reads SGHRS; CDR2 reads YFSETQ. V gave up 2 bases and J gave up 4 bases, with 15 bases separating them. The CDR3 has 15 amino acids. The clonotype comes from a human donor in good health. Sequenced sample: T cells isolated from PBMCs. V gene TRBV5-1 combines with J gene TRBJ1-1; the D gene is possibly TRBD1 (5 bases). This CDR3 reads CASSFEQGRLTEAFF. The CDR3, as DNA: TGCGCCAGCAGCTTCGAGCAGGGTCGACTCACTGAAGCTTTCTTT.